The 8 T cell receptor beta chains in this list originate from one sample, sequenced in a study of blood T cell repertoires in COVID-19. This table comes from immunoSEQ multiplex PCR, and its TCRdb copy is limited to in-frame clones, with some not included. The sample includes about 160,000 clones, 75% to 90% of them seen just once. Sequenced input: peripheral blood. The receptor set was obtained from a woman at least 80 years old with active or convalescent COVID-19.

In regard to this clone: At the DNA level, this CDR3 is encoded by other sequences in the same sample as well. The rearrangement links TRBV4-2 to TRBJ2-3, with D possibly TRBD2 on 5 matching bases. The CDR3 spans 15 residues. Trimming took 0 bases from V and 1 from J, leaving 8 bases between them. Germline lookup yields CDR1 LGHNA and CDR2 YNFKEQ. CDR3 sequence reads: CASSQDLRGTDTQYF. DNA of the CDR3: TGTGCCAGCAGCCAAGATCTGAGGGGCACAGATACGCAGTATTTT.

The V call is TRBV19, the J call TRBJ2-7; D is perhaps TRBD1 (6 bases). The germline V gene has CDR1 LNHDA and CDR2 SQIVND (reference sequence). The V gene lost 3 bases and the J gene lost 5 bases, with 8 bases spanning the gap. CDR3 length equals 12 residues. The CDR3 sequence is CASSMGANEQYF. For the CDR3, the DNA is TGTGCCAGTAGTATGGGGGCCAACGAGCAGTACTTC.

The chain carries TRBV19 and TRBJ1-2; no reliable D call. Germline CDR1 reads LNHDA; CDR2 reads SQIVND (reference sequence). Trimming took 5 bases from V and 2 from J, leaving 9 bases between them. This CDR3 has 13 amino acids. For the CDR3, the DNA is TGTGCCAGTAGTGCTCGACAAAACTATGGCTACACCTTC. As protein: CASSARQNYGYTF.

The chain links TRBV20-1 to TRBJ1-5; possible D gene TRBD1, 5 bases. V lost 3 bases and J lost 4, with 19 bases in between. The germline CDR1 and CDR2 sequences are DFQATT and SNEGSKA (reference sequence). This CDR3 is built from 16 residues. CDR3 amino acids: CSASGGVYGGNQPQHF. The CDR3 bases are TGCAGTGCTAGTGGCGGGGTGTACGGGGGAAATCAGCCCCAGCATTTT.

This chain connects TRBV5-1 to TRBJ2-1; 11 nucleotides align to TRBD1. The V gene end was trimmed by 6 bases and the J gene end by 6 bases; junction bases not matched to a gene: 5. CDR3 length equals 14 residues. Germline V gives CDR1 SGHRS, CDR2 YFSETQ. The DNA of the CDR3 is TGCGCCAGCACCACCGGGACAGGGGGCAATGAGCAGTTCTTC. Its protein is CASTTGTGGNEQFF.

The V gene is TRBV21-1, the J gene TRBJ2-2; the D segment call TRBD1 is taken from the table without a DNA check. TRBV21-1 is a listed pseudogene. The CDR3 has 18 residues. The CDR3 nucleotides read TGTGCCAGCAGCAAAAGGACAGGGCCTCGTCAGAACACCGGGGAGCTGTTTTTT. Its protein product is CASSKRTGPRQNTGELFF.

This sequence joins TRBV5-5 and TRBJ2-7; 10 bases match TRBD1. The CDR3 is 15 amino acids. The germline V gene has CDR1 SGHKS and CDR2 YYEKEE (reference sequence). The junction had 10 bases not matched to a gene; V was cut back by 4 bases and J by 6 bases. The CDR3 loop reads CASSEPGQGIREQYF. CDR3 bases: TGTGCCAGCAGCGAACCGGGACAGGGGATCCGCGAGCAGTACTTC.

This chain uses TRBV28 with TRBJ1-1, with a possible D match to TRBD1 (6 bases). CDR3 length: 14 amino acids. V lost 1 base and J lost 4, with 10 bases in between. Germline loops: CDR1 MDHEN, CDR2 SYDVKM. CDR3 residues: CASSLLAGATEAFF. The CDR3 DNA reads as TGTGCCAGCAGTTTATTAGCAGGGGCCACTGAAGCTTTCTTT.